Below, 5 T cell receptor beta chains from the same sample are listed, as sequenced in a study of cytomegalovirus exposure and HLA in healthy donors (dated by TCRdb to 2015 to 2018). The library was generated by the immunoSEQ multiplex PCR assay. For the multiplex PCR, a mixture combining 60 forward primers for TCR Vbeta segments and 13 reverse primers for TCR Jbeta segments was used. Here the immuneACCESS table is served through TCRdb, limited to in-frame sequences with V and J called. Missing clones are a known gap in these copies; in checked studies unresolved V genes cover under half, and the rest lacks a known reason. The sample table lists more than 70,000 clones, 60% to 85% of them with a count of one. The top ten constitute under 7% of the sample. Material: PBMCs. Source of these receptors: a man aged 25 to 45 in good health and CMV-seropositive.

This chain links TRBV7-6 with TRBJ2-7; TRBD2 agrees at 14 bases. The V segment lost 5 bases and the J segment 9 bases; nucleotides outside the gene matches: 9. The CDR3 sequence is 15 residues long. CDR1 is SGHVS, CDR2 FNYEAQ, per germline. The CDR3 is CASSPPGLAGGRQYF. Here the CDR3 DNA reads TGTGCCAGCAGCCCCCCCGGACTAGCGGGAGGACGGCAGTACTTC.

This rearrangement joins TRBV6-1 to TRBJ2-3; TRBD2 agrees at 9 bases. The CDR3 is made up of 15 amino acids. From germline, CDR1 is MNHNS and CDR2 SASEGT. Germline trimming cut 7 bases from V and 1 base from J; bases unmatched to any gene: 6. DNA of the CDR3: TGTGCCAGCATTTTTTTAGCGGGGGGCACAGATACGCAGTATTTT. Amino acid sequence: CASIFLAGGTDTQYF.

The chain is built from TRBV6-1 and TRBJ1-6; 9 bases fit TRBD1. The CDR3 runs 14 residues. Germline V gene sequence: CDR1 MNHNS, CDR2 SASEGT. With 5 bases clipped from V and 7 bases from J, the junction kept 3 bases outside the gene matches. The CDR3 region is CASSPGTGNSPLHF. The CDR3 coding sequence is TGTGCCAGCAGTCCGGGGACAGGGAATTCACCCCTCCACTTT.

This chain connects TRBV28 to TRBJ2-7; 7 nucleotides match TRBD1. The CDR3 has 12 residues. Germline CDR1 is MDHEN and CDR2 is SYDVKM. The trim removed 7 bases at V and 6 bases at J, leaving 6 bases unmatched. The CDR3 nucleotides are TGTGCCAGCAAGACAGGGCCCCGCGAGCAGTACTTC. Its translation: CASKTGPREQYF.

V usage is TRBV6-6 and J usage is TRBJ2-7, with D maybe TRBD1 (5 bases). V was shortened by 7 bases and J by 0 bases, with 10 bases between the two germline ends. The CDR3 has 13 residues. Germline V CDR1 and CDR2: MNHNY, SVGAGI (reference sequence). This chain's CDR3 is CASTDSSSYEQYV. CDR3 sequence (DNA): TGTGCCAGCACCGACAGTAGCTCCTACGAGCAGTACGTC.